The clone carrying this TCR beta chain was picked up a small number of times. Its antigen remains unknown. These data originate in a study of T-cell reconstitution after alpha-beta-depleted transplantation in children. Overall study results and limits: Where some patients showed high TCRbeta diversity at day 60, it came from recipient T cells and thymic progenitors that had survived. At one year after transplant, newly produced T cells mostly accounted for T-cell counts and diversity. By about two months after transplant, alpha-beta T cells reportedly arose from several hundred graft clones that had expanded.

Germline lookup yields CDR1 KGHSH and CDR2 LQKENI. The CDR3 consists of 14 residues. Trimming shortened V by 0 bases and J by 10 bases, and 13 bases separated the two germline ends. Using unique molecular identifiers, the investigators prepared the TCRbeta library. TCRdb reprocessed the PCR reads with MiXCR, giving one entry per CDR3 protein. The sample lists fewer than 550,000 distinct CDR3 sequences, roughly 10% occurring once. The genes are TRBV18 and TRBJ2-1, with D unclear. The sequenced sample was PBMCs, mostly from graft donor cells, obtained 180 days after TCRalphabeta/CD19-depleted stem cell transplant. This TCR was recovered from a female patient aged 2 to 10 who had a stem cell transplant for aplastic anemia, so the T cells may come from the graft donor. DNA of the CDR3: TGTGCCAGCTCACCACCCCTGACTTCCTTCGAGCAGTTCTTC. Residues: CASSPPLTSFEQFF.